This T cell receptor beta chain was retrieved from a study of beta chain features in type 1 diabetes. Study-wide points: The study found that naive, central memory and Treg TCRB repertoires appeared more similar in patients than in healthy donors.

Trimming cost V 4 bases and J 7 bases, with 11 bases left between them. CDR3 length: 13 amino acids. In germline, CDR1 is LNHDA, CDR2 SQIVND (reference sequence). This clone was seen only a few times. Its antigen is not identified. The isolated RNA, all of it, was reverse transcribed, so expressed TCRB transcripts were what got sequenced. Clones were read by immunoSEQ multiplex PCR, and TCRdb kept only the in-frame ones, dropping some. The data show about 360,000 clones, roughly 12% seen once. The chain has TRBV19 and TRBJ2-4; a weak D match, TRBD1 (6 bases). Specimen: naive CD4+ T cells from blood. This TCR came from a man aged 18 to 35 in good health. The CDR3 region has the DNA TGTGCCAGTAGTAATAACCAGGGGAACATTCAGTACTTC. Translation gives CASSNNQGNIQYF.